Listed below are T cell receptor beta chains from one sample, sequenced in a study of blood T cell repertoires in COVID-19. Measured with immunoSEQ multiplex PCR; TCRdb has only the in-frame clones, and not every one. Seen here are about 280,000 clones, approximately 89% observed once, and the top ten hold more than 1.5%. Sequencing was performed on PBMCs or T cells enriched from blood (not recorded which). These receptors were obtained from a woman aged 55-75 years who had recovered from COVID-19. CDR3s include the opening cysteine and the closing phenylalanine or tryptophan.

j_call v_call cdr3_aa
TRBJ1-3 TRBV15 CATSRGQGGNTIYF
TRBJ2-2 TRBV7-6 CASSPSLAGATNTGELFF
TRBJ2-2 TRBV11-3 CASSPRPGQGEGELFF
TRBJ1-1 TRBV24-1 CATSALGGGQGDTEAFF
TRBJ2-5 TRBV24-1 CATSDPTGEETQYF
TRBJ1-1 TRBV14 CASSVRGGTEAFF
TRBJ2-1 TRBV7-9 CASCQSGGGPYNEQFF
TRBJ2-2 TRBV7-2 CASSQAPGELFF
TRBJ1-3 TRBV3-1/TRBV3-2 CASSSFGPGGNTIYF
TRBJ1-4 TRBV20-1 CSALDEKLFF
TRBJ1-5 TRBV9 CASSATGGRQPQHF
TRBJ2-1 TRBV5-1 CASSLLAGGGYNEQFF
TRBJ2-1 TRBV10-1 CASSDWDYNPVSSYNEQFF
TRBJ1-1 TRBV5-1 CASSLLSGANTEAFF
TRBJ2-3 TRBV12-5 CASGLGQGGPTAQYF
TRBJ2-3 TRBV24-1 CATSDPGLAGGDTQYF
TRBJ2-5 TRBV15 CATSLRGTETQYF
TRBJ1-4 TRBV18 CASSPGQFEKLFF
TRBJ2-2 TRBV28 CASTQGNTGELFF
TRBJ1-2 TRBV4-1 CASSPLGGVDGYTF
TRBJ2-1 TRBV4-2 CASSLLQGAHKDNEQFF
TRBJ1-1 TRBV5-6 CASSLDRAAKAFF
TRBJ1-2 TRBV25-1 CASSEVPGYGYTF
TRBJ2-7 TRBV6-6 CASSYLGGGQYYEQYF
TRBJ2-1 TRBV27 CASSLRPLADSYNEQFF
TRBJ1-2 TRBV12-5 CASASDITYGYTF
TRBJ2-1 TRBV29-1 CSVEPGSEQFF
TRBJ1-2 TRBV5-1 CATRTGANYGYTF
TRBJ2-1 TRBV12-3/TRBV12-4 CASRFQGFDEQFF
TRBJ2-5 TRBV27 CASSLSYQGAGQETQYF
TRBJ1-5 TRBV6-1 CASSEAAGVNNQPQHF
TRBJ1-3 TRBV5-1 CASSDGTGSGNTIYF
TRBJ2-1 TRBV3-1/TRBV3-2 CASSQGLVNEQFF
TRBJ2-5 TRBV28 CASSSYPQGAGETQYF
TRBJ1-4 TRBV6-1 CASSEDGQRNEKLFF
TRBJ2-1 TRBV2 CASSEEVASDNEQFF
TRBJ1-1 TRBV19 CAIAQGNTEAFF
TRBJ2-1 TRBV29-1 CSGLAGGPEQFF
TRBJ1-2 TRBV5-1 CASSPTGTGNYGYTF